The next 19 T cell receptor beta chains were all read from a single sample in a study of response to subunit inactivated influenza vaccine. One entry per CDR3 protein, called by TCRdb with MiXCR from the RT-PCR reads. The sample yields 650,000 to 800,000 distinct CDR3 sequences, roughly 13% seen once. The sequences come from PBMCs from blood, collected around two weeks before vaccination. The receptors here all came from a man aged 45-65 years who received an inactivated influenza vaccine.

The chain is built from TRBV2 and TRBJ1-4, with 8 positions matching TRBD1. V shed 7 bases, J shed 10 bases, and the junction held 14 bases outside the gene matches. The CDR3 has 15 amino acids. CDR1 and CDR2 (germline): SNHLY, FYNNEI. The CDR3 DNA follows: TGTGCCAGCACAATCCTGGACAGGGCGACAAGAAAACTGTTTTTT. Protein sequence: CASTILDRATRKLFF.

At least ten counts were recorded for this clonotype. V usage is TRBV29-1 and J usage is TRBJ1-4; no definite D call. Looked up from germline, CDR1 is SQVTM and CDR2 is ANQGSEA. This CDR3 is built from 14 residues. V was clipped by 7 bases and J by 6 bases, with 18 bases between them. The CDR3 loop reads CSAAVSDPYEKLFF. CDR3 nucleotide sequence: TGCAGCGCTGCCGTGTCCGACCCGTATGAAAAACTGTTTTTT.

This clonotype was picked up one time. The chain is built from TRBV10-2 and TRBJ2-7; D gene uncertain. The CDR3 spans 13 residues. Germline CDR1 and CDR2: WSHSY and SAAADI. Trimming shortened V by 3 bases and J by 1 base, and 7 bases separated the two germline ends. This CDR3 is CASSELLSYEQYF. The CDR3 nucleotides are TGCGCCAGCAGTGAATTACTGTCCTACGAGCAGTACTTC.

This clonotype was seen a few times. The V gene is TRBV7-3, the J gene TRBJ1-5, with no clear D. The germline V gene has CDR1 SGHTA and CDR2 FQGTGA. V was pared by 2 bases and J by 0 bases, with 8 bases between. The length of the CDR3 is 15 residues. CDR3 sequence reads: CASSLSVNSNQPQHF. The CDR3 coding sequence is TGTGCCAGCAGCTTATCCGTAAATAGCAATCAGCCCCAGCATTTT. Full variable domain (outside the CDR3, taken from reference TRBV7-3 and TRBJ1-5): GAGVSQTPSNKVTEKGKYVELRCDPISGHTALYWYRQSLGQGPEFLIYFQGTGAADDSGLPNDRFFAVRPEGSVSTLKIQRTERGDSAVYLCASSLSVNSNQPQHFGDGTRLSIL.

V gene TRBV6-2 or TRBV6-3 combines with J gene TRBJ1-4; 7 bases map to TRBD1. Germline trimming cut 6 bases from V and 3 bases from J; bases unmatched to any gene: 13. This CDR3 contains 17 residues. Germline V gene lookup returns CDR1 MNHEY and CDR2 SVGEGT. The DNA for the CDR3 is TGTGCCAGCAGCTCCGCCGGGACAGTAGGATCTAATGAAAAACTGTTTTTT. This translates into CASSSAGTVGSNEKLFF.

This clonotype was counted at least ten times. The chain has TRBV12-3 or TRBV12-4 and TRBJ2-3; 7 bases are shared with TRBD1. Trimming cost V 3 bases and J 8 bases; bases outside gene matches: 14. This CDR3 comprises 16 residues. The CDR3 DNA reads as TGTGCCAGCAGTTTTAGAGAGACAGGGTATTTGGCTACGCAGTATTTT. Translation: CASSFRETGYLATQYF.

The chain carries TRBV19 and TRBJ2-1; the match to TRBD1 covers 12 bases. Unmatched junction bases numbered 11, after V lost 7 bases and J lost 13 bases. The CDR3 is 14 amino acids. CDR1 is LNHDA, CDR2 SQIVND, per germline (reference sequence). The CDR3 DNA reads as TGTGCCAGTAACCTCCGGGACAGGGGGCCCTCACAGTTCTTC. Protein sequence: CASNLRDRGPSQFF.

This clonotype was found many times. The chain couples TRBV5-1 to TRBJ2-3; 12 positions match TRBD2. CDR1 SGHRS and CDR2 YFSETQ come from the germline V gene. V lost 0 bases and J lost 1; bases outside the gene matches: 0. CDR3 length: 16 residues. The CDR3 nucleotides read TGCGCCAGCAGCTTGGGGACTAGCGGGGGCACAGATACGCAGTATTTT. Amino acids: CASSLGTSGGTDTQYF.

J is TRBJ1-6 and V is TRBV20-1; no firm D call. The CDR3 spans 15 residues. V lost 5 bases to trimming and J lost 7 bases, with 18 bases between them. Germline values: CDR1 DFQATT, CDR2 SNEGSKA (reference sequence). CDR3 sequence reads: CSAEGPGPLNSPLHF. For the CDR3, the DNA is TGCAGTGCTGAGGGTCCCGGTCCACTCAATTCACCCCTCCACTTT.

The V and J genes are TRBV7-9 and TRBJ2-7, with TRBD1 matching over 7 bases. The CDR3 contains 15 residues. The germline CDR1 and CDR2 sequences are SEHNR and FQNEAQ (reference sequence). V was clipped by 2 bases and J by 5 bases; unmatched bases: 9. CDR3 sequence reads: CASSLMYDRDDEQYF. CDR3 coding DNA: TGTGCCAGCAGCTTAATGTACGACAGGGACGACGAGCAGTACTTC.

The gene calls are TRBV7-8 and TRBJ2-7, with TRBD1 as a possible D gene (5 bases). V was trimmed by 2 bases and J by 2 bases, leaving 16 bases between them. Germline CDR1 and CDR2: SGHVS and FQNEAQ. This CDR3 has 16 amino acids. CDR3: CASSLTTATAPYEQYF. The CDR3 DNA reads TGTGCCAGCAGCTTAACCACAGCGACAGCCCCCTACGAGCAGTACTTC.

This clonotype turned up a few times. The V call is TRBV5-1, the J call TRBJ2-7; D is unclear. Trimming shortened V by 2 bases and J by 5 bases, and 14 bases separated the two germline ends. Germline CDR1 reads SGHRS; CDR2 reads YFSETQ. The CDR3 is 14 amino acids. For the CDR3, the DNA is TGCGCCAGCAGCTTAACTGGGAAACGCGACGAGCAGTACTTC. This codes for CASSLTGKRDEQYF.

This clonotype is a singleton in its sample. This chain connects TRBV6-5 to TRBJ1-1; D is unclear. Germline V gene lookup returns CDR1 MNHEY and CDR2 SVGAGI. V was shortened by 2 bases and J by 6 bases, with 7 bases between the two germline ends. There are 12 residues in the CDR3. The CDR3 spells CASSYLSAEAFF. CDR3 DNA: TGTGCCAGCAGTTACCTGTCTGCTGAAGCTTTCTTT.

This clonotype was detected ten times or more. The chain joins TRBV5-1 to TRBJ2-5, with 10 bases aligning to TRBD2. V shed 4 bases and J 0 bases; nucleotides not matched to a gene: 9. This CDR3 has 17 amino acids. Looked up from germline, CDR1 is SGHRS and CDR2 is YFSETQ. The DNA of the CDR3 is TGCGCCAGCAGCCCCAGGACTAGCGGAGTGTACCAAGAGACCCAGTACTTC. It codes for CASSPRTSGVYQETQYF.

This clonotype has a handful of counts. The chain uses TRBV28 and TRBJ2-2, with 9 bases aligning to TRBD1. From germline, CDR1 is MDHEN and CDR2 SYDVKM. This CDR3 region has 19 residues. V gave up 6 bases and J gave up 5 bases; unmatched junction bases: 19. The CDR3 reads CASRHRGEDRGILTGELFF. CDR3 sequence (DNA): TGTGCCAGCAGACACAGAGGGGAGGACAGGGGCATCTTAACCGGGGAGCTGTTTTTT. Combining the CDR3 with reference TRBV28 and TRBJ2-2 gives the whole variable domain DVKVTQSSRYLVKRTGEKVFLECVQDMDHENMFWYRQDPGLGLRLIYFSYDVKMKEKGDIPEGYSVSREKKERFSLILESASTNQTSMYLCASRHRGEDRGILTGELFFGEGSRLTVL.

The chain joins TRBV6-5 to TRBJ2-7, with TRBD2 matching 11 bases. Germline CDR1 MNHEY, CDR2 SVGAGI. This CDR3 region has 14 residues. Trimming took 4 bases from V and 7 from J; bases not matched to a gene: 6. The CDR3 DNA reads TGTGCCAGCAGTTGGGCTAGCGGGGGGAAGGAGCAGTACTTC. This sequence encodes CASSWASGGKEQYF.

This clonotype was observed a handful of times. The chain links TRBV4-1 to TRBJ1-2; D gene ambiguous. Per germline, CDR1 MGHRA and CDR2 YSYEKL. This CDR3 is built from 13 residues. V lost 4 bases and J 8 bases, leaving 14 bases between the germline ends. CDR3 sequence (DNA): TGCGCCAGCAGCCCGGGAGTTAGAGGGGGCTACACCTTC. Amino acids: CASSPGVRGGYTF.

The CDR3 region is CASSSGRMNQPQHF. In nucleotides, the CDR3 is TGTGCCAGCAGTTCAGGACGGATGAATCAGCCCCAGCATTTT. The chain is built from TRBV28 and TRBJ1-5; D ambiguous. The CDR3 length is 14 residues. Per the germline V gene, CDR1 is MDHEN and CDR2 is SYDVKM. V was cut by 4 bases and J by 4 bases, with 11 bases left in between.

This clonotype has only a few counts. V usage is TRBV28 and J usage is TRBJ2-3, with 7 bases lining up with TRBD1. There are 13 residues in the CDR3. J was trimmed by 9 bases and V by 3 bases; bases with no gene match: 6. CDR1 MDHEN and CDR2 SYDVKM come from the germline V gene. This CDR3 reads CASSFSGQKTQYF. In DNA, the CDR3 is TGTGCCAGCAGTTTTTCGGGACAGAAAACGCAGTATTTT.